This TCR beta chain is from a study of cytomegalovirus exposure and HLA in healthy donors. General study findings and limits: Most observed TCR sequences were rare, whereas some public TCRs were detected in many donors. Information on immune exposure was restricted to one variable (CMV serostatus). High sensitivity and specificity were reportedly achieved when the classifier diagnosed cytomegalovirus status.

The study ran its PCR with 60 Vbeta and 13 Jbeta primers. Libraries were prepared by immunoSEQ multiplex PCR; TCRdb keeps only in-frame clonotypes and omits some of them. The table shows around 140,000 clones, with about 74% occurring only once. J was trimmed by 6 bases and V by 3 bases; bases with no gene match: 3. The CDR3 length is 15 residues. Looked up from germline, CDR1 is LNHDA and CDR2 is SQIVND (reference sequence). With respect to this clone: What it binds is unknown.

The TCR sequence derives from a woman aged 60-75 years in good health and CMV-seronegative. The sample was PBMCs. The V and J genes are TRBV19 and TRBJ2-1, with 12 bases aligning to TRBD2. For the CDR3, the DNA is TGTGCCAGTAGTATTCTAGCGGGGGGGACCAATGAGCAGTTCTTC. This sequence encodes CASSILAGGTNEQFF. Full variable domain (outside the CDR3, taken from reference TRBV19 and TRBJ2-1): DGGITQSPKYLFRKEGQNVTLSCEQNLNHDAMYWYRQDPGQGLRLIYYSQIVNDFQKGDIAEGYSVSREKKESFPLTVTSAQKNPTAFYLCASSILAGGTNEQFFGPGTRLTVL.